Shown below are 31 T cell receptor beta chains from a single sample sequenced in a study of Graves' ophthalmopathy and Graves' hyperthyroidism. TCR beta CDR3 amplification used RNA transcripts. Investigators did first-round RT-PCR with HTBI primers, then second-round multiplex PCR. TCRdb analysed the multiplex PCR reads with MiXCR anew, one entry per CDR3 protein. The sample lists about 380,000 distinct CDR3 sequences, 15% to 17% occurring once. The material sequenced was peripheral blood. All receptors come from a woman aged 18-29 years with stable Graves' hyperthyroidism.

This clonotype was counted many times. The chain employs TRBV28 and TRBJ1-2; no firm D call. Germline V gene sequence: CDR1 MDHEN, CDR2 SYDVKM. The CDR3 sequence is 16 residues long. V was cut by 6 bases and J by 0 bases, with 17 bases left in between. CDR3 protein: CASSPLGSLSNYGYTF. CDR3 in DNA: TGTGCCAGCAGCCCACTGGGCAGCCTCTCTAACTATGGCTACACCTTC.

This clonotype has a count of ten or more. V usage is TRBV15 and J usage is TRBJ1-5; the D gene is possibly TRBD1 (5 bases). CDR1 LNHNV and CDR2 YYDKDF come from the germline V gene (reference sequence). The CDR3 covers 15 residues. V lost 2 bases and J lost 4, with 12 bases in between. This chain's CDR3 is CATSRSGAGNQPQHF. Here the CDR3 DNA reads TGTGCCACCAGCAGATCTGGGGCGGGGAATCAGCCCCAGCATTTT. Full variable domain (rest looked up from reference TRBV15 and TRBJ1-5): DAMVIQNPRYQVTQFGKPVTLSCSQTLNHNVMYWYQQKSSQAPKLLFHYYDKDFNNEADTPDNFQSRRPNTSFCFLDIRSPGLGDTAMYLCATSRSGAGNQPQHFGDGTRLSIL.

This clonotype is a singleton in its sample. This rearrangement joins TRBV6-1 to TRBJ1-1; D gene ambiguous. The CDR3 has 14 residues. Trimming removed 0 bases from V and 4 bases from J, with 9 bases in between. CDR1 and CDR2 from the germline V gene are MNHNS and SASEGT. The CDR3 nucleotides are TGTGCCAGCAGTGAAGCGCTTCGTGGCACTGAAGCTTTCTTT. Translating it yields CASSEALRGTEAFF.

This clonotype was detected ten times or more. J is TRBJ2-7 and V is TRBV12-3 or TRBV12-4; unclear D gene. CDR3 size: 12 residues. Trimming removed 6 bases from V and 5 bases from J, with 11 bases in between. The CDR3, as DNA: TGTGCCAGCAGCCTTGGGCTCAACGAGCAGTACTTC. It encodes CASSLGLNEQYF.

Many counts were recorded for this clonotype. J is TRBJ2-2 and V is TRBV6-1; possibly TRBD1 or TRBD2 for D (6 bases each). CDR3 length equals 14 residues. Germline values: CDR1 MNHNS, CDR2 SASEGT. The V end was cut by 8 bases, the J end by 4 bases, with 14 bases between. CDR3 DNA: TGTGCCAGCTTCCTCAGGGGAGGCACCGGGGAGCTGTTTTTT. Translated: CASFLRGGTGELFF.

This clonotype was observed a handful of times. The chain has TRBV5-1 and TRBJ2-7, with 10 positions matching TRBD1. The V gene's germline CDR1 is SGHRS and CDR2 YFSETQ. CDR3 length: 14 amino acids. V was pared by 2 bases and J by 6 bases, with 5 bases of the junction left unmatched. CDR3 sequence (DNA): TGCGCCAGCAGCTTTTCGGGACAGGGGTTCGAGCAGTACTTC. This encodes CASSFSGQGFEQYF.

In its sample, this clonotype was seen many times. V is TRBV10-3 and J is TRBJ2-2, with a tentative D call TRBD1 (5 bases). The CDR3 totals 18 residues. Germline CDR1 and CDR2: ENHRY and SYGVKD. V lost 2 bases and J 4 bases, leaving 20 bases between the germline ends. In DNA, the CDR3 is TGTGCCATCAGTGAGCCCCTGGGCAGGGTGTCAACCACCGGGGAGCTGTTTTTT. The encoded protein is CAISEPLGRVSTTGELFF.

This clonotype has a count of ten or more. An end of the junction differs from the germline gene, which may be a read error. The J gene is TRBJ2-5, the V gene TRBV5-1; maybe TRBD2 (6 bases). Per germline, CDR1 SGHRS and CDR2 YFSETQ. The CDR3 runs 13 residues. The CDR3 protein is CASSLGGEETQYF. The CDR3 nucleotides read TGTGCCAGCAGCTTAGGAGGGGAAGAGACCCAGTACTTC.

Many counts were recorded for this clonotype. This chain connects TRBV5-1 to TRBJ1-2, with TRBD1 matching over 7 bases. This CDR3 has 13 amino acids. The V segment lost 5 bases and the J segment 3 bases; nucleotides outside the gene matches: 4. CDR1 is SGHRS, CDR2 YFSETQ, per germline. CDR3 sequence: CASRFGTDYGYTF. CDR3 nucleotide sequence: TGCGCCAGCAGATTCGGGACAGACTATGGCTACACCTTC.

This clonotype was seen repeatedly, ten times or more. The chain carries TRBV19 and TRBJ1-2; unclear D gene. With 11 bases removed from V and 2 bases from J, the gap between germline ends came to 15 bases. There are 13 residues in the CDR3. Germline loops: CDR1 LNHDA, CDR2 SQIVND (reference sequence). The CDR3 sequence: CAPSPDTNYGYTF. The CDR3 coding sequence is TGTGCCCCCAGCCCCGATACGAACTATGGCTACACCTTC.

This clonotype was seen at least ten times. Here the CDR3 DNA reads TGTGCCAGCAGCTTGAACACGAACACTGAAGCTTTCTTT. Its translation: CASSLNTNTEAFF. The gene calls are TRBV11-3 and TRBJ1-1; D not certain. V dropped 3 bases and J dropped 1 base, with 6 bases sitting between them. There are 13 residues in the CDR3. From germline, CDR1 is SGHNT and CDR2 YENEEA.

This clonotype has ten or more counts. The V gene is TRBV6-1, the J gene TRBJ2-5; no reliable D call. The germline V gene has CDR1 MNHNS and CDR2 SASEGT. The V and J ends lost 7 bases and 6 bases respectively, with 9 bases between them. CDR3 length equals 11 residues. The CDR3 here is CASILGKTQYF. CDR3 DNA sequence: TGTGCCAGCATCCTGGGGAAGACCCAGTACTTC.

Concerning this clonotype: A much larger clone sits a single nucleotide away, making a read error possible. V usage is TRBV7-2 and J usage is TRBJ2-7; D not resolved. Trimming took off 5 bases at V and 3 bases at J, with 8 bases between the two ends. There are 12 residues in the CDR3. Germline V gives CDR1 SGHTA, CDR2 FQGNSA. The CDR3: CASSPWLYEQYF. The CDR3 DNA is TGTGCCAGCAGCCCTTGGCTCTACGAGCAGTACTTC. Full variable domain (remainder filled in from reference TRBV7-2 and TRBJ2-7): GAGVSQSPSNKVTEKGKDVELRCDPISGHTALYWYRQSLGQGLEFLIYFQGNSAPDKSGLPSDRFSAERTGGSVSTLTIQRTQQEDSAVYLCASSPWLYEQYFGPGTRLTVT.

This clonotype was seen many times. This chain joins TRBV5-1 and TRBJ2-3, with 7 nucleotides matching TRBD1. V lost 4 bases to trimming and J lost 6 bases; unmatched junction nucleotides: 8. This CDR3 is built from 14 residues. Germline-derived CDR1 and CDR2 are SGHRS and YFSETQ. The CDR3 sequence: CASSRMTGRDTQYF. CDR3 coding DNA: TGCGCCAGCAGCCGAATGACAGGGCGCGATACGCAGTATTTT.

This clonotype turned up a few times. The chain carries TRBV19 and TRBJ1-5; weak D call: TRBD1 (5 bases). Trimming cost V 0 bases and J 4 bases, with 13 bases left between them. Germline V lookup: CDR1 LNHDA, CDR2 SQIVND (reference sequence). This CDR3 spans 16 amino acids. CDR3 DNA: TGTGCCAGTAGTATAGAGGTTCCGGGGCCGAATCAGCCCCAGCATTTT. It specifies CASSIEVPGPNQPQHF.

This clonotype was found a few times. The chain couples TRBV29-1 to TRBJ1-2; 10 bases line up with TRBD1. Looked up from germline, CDR1 is SQVTM and CDR2 is ANQGSEA. Trimming cost V 7 bases and J 4 bases; bases outside gene matches: 9. There are 14 residues in the CDR3. DNA of the CDR3: TGCAGCGCCACGACAGGGGGCTTGGGCTATGGCTACACCTTC. It translates to CSATTGGLGYGYTF.

This clonotype appeared a few times. V is TRBV4-1 and J is TRBJ2-7; TRBD2 matches at 7 bases. With 3 bases clipped from V and 2 bases from J, the junction kept 16 bases outside the gene matches. CDR3 length equals 18 residues. Germline CDR1 and CDR2: MGHRA and YSYEKL. CDR3 loop: CASSHPVRGGGGTYEQYF. The CDR3 region has the DNA TGCGCCAGCAGCCATCCCGTTAGGGGTGGGGGGGGGACCTACGAGCAGTACTTC.

This clonotype was counted between two and nine times. V gene TRBV4-1 combines with J gene TRBJ2-7, with no clear D. The V end was cut by 3 bases, the J end by 5 bases, with 17 bases between. CDR1 is MGHRA and CDR2 is YSYEKL in the germline V gene. The CDR3 covers 15 residues. The DNA for the CDR3 is TGCGCCAGCAGCCAGCCCCAGAAAAGCAGCCACGAGCAGTACTTC. As protein: CASSQPQKSSHEQYF.

Ten or more counts support this clonotype. This chain connects TRBV6-5 to TRBJ2-7; TRBD1 might be the D (7 bases). Trimming shortened V by 3 bases and J by 3 bases, and 12 bases separated the two germline ends. This CDR3 has 14 residues. Looked up from germline, CDR1 is MNHEY and CDR2 is SVGAGI. CDR3 sequence (DNA): TGTGCCAGCAGTTATACAGGGGAGGTCTACGAGCAGTACTTC. It specifies CASSYTGEVYEQYF.

This clonotype was seen many times. The V gene is TRBV2, the J gene TRBJ2-7; the D call may be TRBD1 or TRBD2 (5 bases each). Trimming left V 5 bases short and J 4 bases short, with 15 bases between. Germline V CDR1 and CDR2: SNHLY, FYNNEI. There are 14 residues in the CDR3. CDR3 in amino acids: CASSKGTNGYEQYF. Written as DNA, the CDR3 is TGTGCCAGCAGTAAGGGGACCAATGGATACGAGCAGTACTTC. The full variable domain, its missing parts supplied by reference TRBV2 and TRBJ2-7, is EPEVTQTPSHQVTQMGQEVILRCVPISNHLYFYWYRQILGQKVEFLVSFYNNEISEKSEIFDDQFSVERPDGSNFTLKIRSTKLEDSAMYFCASSKGTNGYEQYFGPGTRLTVT.

This clonotype was detected many times. The chain carries TRBV10-3 and TRBJ1-1, with 8 nucleotides matching TRBD1. Germline V gives CDR1 ENHRY, CDR2 SYGVKD. CDR3 size: 13 residues. Trimming removed 3 bases from V and 3 bases from J; junction bases left unmatched: 0. In DNA form, the CDR3 reads TGTGCCATCAGTGACAGGGGGCACACTGAAGCTTTCTTT. Translation: CAISDRGHTEAFF.

In this sample, this clonotype turned up a few times. This rearrangement joins TRBV20-1 to TRBJ1-1; 10 nucleotides align to TRBD1. The germline CDR1 and CDR2 sequences are DFQATT and SNEGSKA (reference sequence). The CDR3 consists of 17 residues. V gave up 0 bases and J gave up 7 bases; unmatched junction bases: 14. In DNA form, the CDR3 reads TGCAGTGCTAGAGACACCGGGACAGGGGCCTTTATTGATGAAGCTTTCTTT. It is translated as CSARDTGTGAFIDEAFF.

This clonotype has a count of ten or more. V usage is TRBV9 and J usage is TRBJ1-6, with D unclear. With 0 bases removed from V and 8 bases from J, the gap between germline ends came to 12 bases. This CDR3 has 15 residues. Germline V CDR1 and CDR2: SGDLS, YYNGEE. Written as DNA, the CDR3 is TGTGCCAGCAGCGTAGATAGGTTTGGGGATTCACCCCTCCACTTT. Translation gives CASSVDRFGDSPLHF.

This clonotype was detected ten times or more. The chain links TRBV12-3 or TRBV12-4 to TRBJ2-5; 8 nucleotides agree with TRBD1. This CDR3 contains 14 residues. V lost 7 bases, J lost 2 bases, and 6 bases stayed unmatched. The CDR3 loop reads CASTPQGAQETQYF. The CDR3 coding sequence is TGTGCCAGCACCCCGCAGGGGGCACAAGAGACCCAGTACTTC.

This clonotype was detected many times. This chain uses TRBV6-2 or TRBV6-3 with TRBJ1-3; D gene unclear. The CDR3 runs 16 residues. Trimming removed 5 bases at V and 3 bases at J, with 17 bases between. From germline, CDR1 is MNHEY and CDR2 SVGEGT. The CDR3 loop reads CASSHPVRPVGNTIYF. DNA for the CDR3: TGTGCCAGCAGTCACCCAGTGCGCCCGGTTGGAAACACCATATATTTT.

The chain couples TRBV9 to TRBJ1-6; no reliable D call. From germline, CDR1 is SGDLS and CDR2 YYNGEE. Trimming left V 0 bases short and J 0 bases short, with 10 bases between. The CDR3 has 17 residues. The CDR3 DNA reads as TGTGCCAGCAGCGTAGGTGGAATAAGCTCCTATAATTCACCCCTCCACTTT. This sequence encodes CASSVGGISSYNSPLHF.

In its sample, this clonotype was seen many times. The chain links TRBV2 to TRBJ2-6; TRBD1 matches at 7 bases. J lost 4 bases, V lost 3 bases, and 9 bases had no gene match. CDR3 size: 17 residues. Germline V gives CDR1 SNHLY, CDR2 FYNNEI. CDR3: CASSDPRQGAGANVLTF. CDR3 nucleotide sequence: TGTGCCAGCAGTGACCCTCGACAGGGTGCCGGGGCCAACGTCCTGACTTTC.

On this clonotype: This clone may be a read error of a much larger clone one base away. This chain uses TRBV10-2 with TRBJ1-1, with TRBD1 matching 7 bases. Germline CDR1 is WSHSY and CDR2 is SAAADI. The CDR3 is 16 residues long. In nucleotides, the CDR3 is TGCGCCGGCAGTGAACTCATGGCAGGGGGGAACACTGAAGCTTTCTTT. Translation gives CAGSELMAGGNTEAFF.

There are many counts of this clonotype. The J gene is TRBJ2-7, the V gene TRBV6-1; the D call may be TRBD1 or TRBD2 (5 bases each). Looked up from germline, CDR1 is MNHNS and CDR2 is SASEGT. V lost 4 bases to trimming and J lost 2 bases, with 12 bases between them. CDR3 length equals 14 residues. CDR3 protein: CASSGVVGAYEQYF. For the CDR3, the DNA is TGTGCCAGCAGTGGAGTGGTGGGGGCCTACGAGCAGTACTTC.

This clonotype was observed at least ten times. This sequence joins TRBV16 and TRBJ1-1; D gene unclear. Germline V gene lookup returns CDR1 KGHSY and CDR2 FQNENV. V lost 11 bases and J 0 bases, leaving 16 bases between the germline ends. This CDR3 has 14 residues. CDR3 region: CAGSMWGMNTEAFF. Here the CDR3 DNA reads TGTGCCGGATCTATGTGGGGTATGAACACTGAAGCTTTCTTT. The whole variable domain, filled in from reference TRBV16 and TRBJ1-1, reads GEEVAQTPKHLVRGEGQKAKLYCAPIKGHSYVFWYQQVLKNEFKFLISFQNENVFDETGMPKERFSAKCLPNSPCSLEIQATKLEDSAVYFCAGSMWGMNTEAFFGQGTRLTVV.

This clonotype was picked up many times. The V and J genes are TRBV3-1 and TRBJ2-5; D not resolved. CDR1 and CDR2 from the germline V gene are LGHDT and YNNKEL (reference sequence). The CDR3 length is 12 residues. V was clipped by 0 bases and J by 1 base, with 0 bases between them. CDR3 sequence reads: CASSQDQETQYF. The CDR3 nucleotides are TGTGCCAGCAGCCAAGACCAAGAGACCCAGTACTTC.